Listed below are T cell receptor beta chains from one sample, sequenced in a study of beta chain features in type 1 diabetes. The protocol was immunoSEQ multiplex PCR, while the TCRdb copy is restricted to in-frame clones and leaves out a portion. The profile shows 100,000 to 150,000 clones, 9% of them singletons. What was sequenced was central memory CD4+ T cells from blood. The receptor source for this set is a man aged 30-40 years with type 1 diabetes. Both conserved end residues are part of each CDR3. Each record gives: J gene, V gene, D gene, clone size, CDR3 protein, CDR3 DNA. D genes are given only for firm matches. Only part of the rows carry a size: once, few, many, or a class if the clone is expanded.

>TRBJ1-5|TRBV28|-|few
CASRTAYQPQHF
TGTGCCAGCCGGACAGCCTATCAGCCCCAGCATTTT
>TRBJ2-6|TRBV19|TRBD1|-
CASSSRQGAGANVLTF
TGTGCCAGTAGTAGTCGACAGGGGGCTGGGGCCAACGTCCTGACTTTC
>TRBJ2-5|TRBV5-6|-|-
CASSFLTVQETQYF
TGTGCCAGCAGCTTCCTGACAGTACAAGAGACCCAGTACTTC
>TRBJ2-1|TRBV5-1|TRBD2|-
CASSLDQRGGYNEQFF
TGCGCCAGCAGCTTGGATCAGCGGGGGGGCTACAATGAGCAGTTCTTC
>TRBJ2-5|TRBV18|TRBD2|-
CASSPRSGGASETQYF
TGTGCCAGCTCACCACGGAGCGGGGGGGCTTCAGAGACCCAGTACTTC
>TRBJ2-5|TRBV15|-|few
CATSRGTAETQYF
TGTGCCACCAGCAGGGGGACTGCTGAGACCCAGTACTTC
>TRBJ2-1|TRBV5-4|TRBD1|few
CASSPGQFAYNEQFF
TGTGCCAGCAGCCCGGGACAGTTCGCCTACAATGAGCAGTTCTTC
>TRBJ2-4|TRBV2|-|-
CASLSGLAKNIQYF
TGTGCCAGCCTTAGCGGTCTAGCCAAAAACATTCAGTACTTC
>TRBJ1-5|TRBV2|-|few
CATRAEGNQPQHF
TGTGCCACCAGGGCGGAGGGCAATCAGCCCCAGCATTTT
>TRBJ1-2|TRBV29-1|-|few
CSVVGGGYGYTF
TGCAGCGTTGTAGGGGGTGGCTATGGCTACACCTTC
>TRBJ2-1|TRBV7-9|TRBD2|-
CASSFGLAVNEQFF
TGTGCCAGCAGCTTCGGCCTAGCGGTCAATGAGCAGTTCTTC
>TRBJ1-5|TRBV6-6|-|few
CASSYARVQPQHF
TGTGCCAGCAGTTACGCGAGGGTGCAGCCCCAGCATTTT
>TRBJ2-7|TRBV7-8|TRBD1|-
CASSLGGQSIYEQYF
TGTGCCAGCAGCTTAGGGGGACAGTCCATCTACGAGCAGTACTTC
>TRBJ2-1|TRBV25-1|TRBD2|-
CASRGTSGGHEQFF
TGTGCCAGCAGAGGGACTAGCGGGGGCCATGAGCAGTTCTTC
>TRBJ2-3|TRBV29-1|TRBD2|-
CSVERDYPASTDTQYF
TGCAGCGTTGAGCGGGACTACCCTGCTAGCACAGATACGCAGTATTTT
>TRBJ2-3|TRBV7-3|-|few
CASSLNHRWGVDTQYF
TGTGCCAGCAGCTTAAACCATAGGTGGGGAGTGGATACGCAGTATTTT
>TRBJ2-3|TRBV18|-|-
CASSQQAPDTQYF
TGTGCCAGCTCACAACAGGCTCCAGATACGCAGTATTTT
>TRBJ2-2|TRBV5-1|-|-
CASSVQGRELFF
TGCGCCAGCAGCGTGCAGGGTAGGGAGCTGTTTTTT
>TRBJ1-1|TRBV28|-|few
CASSILRTEAFF
TGTGCCAGCAGTATATTACGGACTGAAGCTTTCTTT
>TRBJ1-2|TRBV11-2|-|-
CASSITGTFHGYTF
TGTGCCAGCAGCATTACAGGGACATTCCATGGCTACACCTTC
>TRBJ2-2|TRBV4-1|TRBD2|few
CASSPRTSGGTGELFF
TGCGCCAGCAGCCCCCGGACTAGCGGGGGCACCGGGGAGCTGTTTTTT
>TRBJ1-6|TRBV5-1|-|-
CASSGGTSDSPLHF
TGCGCCAGCAGTGGTGGGACATCGGATTCACCCCTCCACTTT
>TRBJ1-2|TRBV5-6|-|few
CASSQQTIHGGYTF
TGTGCCAGCAGCCAACAGACAATTCACGGTGGCTACACCTTC
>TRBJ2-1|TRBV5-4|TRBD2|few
CASSLGTSGRTYNEQFF
TGTGCCAGCAGCTTGGGGACTAGCGGTAGAACCTACAATGAGCAGTTCTTC
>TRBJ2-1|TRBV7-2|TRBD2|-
CASSSVGGDHNEQFF
TGTGCCAGCAGCTCGGTCGGGGGGGATCACAATGAGCAGTTCTTC
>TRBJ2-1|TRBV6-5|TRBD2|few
CASSYIAGGPQFF
TGTGCCAGCAGTTACATAGCGGGGGGGCCGCAGTTCTTC
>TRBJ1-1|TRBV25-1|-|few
CASSGRQNTEAFF
TGTGCCAGCAGTGGCAGGCAGAACACTGAAGCTTTCTTT
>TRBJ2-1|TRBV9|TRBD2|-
CASSPRLGRGAENEQFF
TGTGCCAGCAGCCCTCGTCTTGGGCGGGGGGCCGAAAATGAGCAGTTCTTC
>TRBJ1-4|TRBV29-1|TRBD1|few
CSVLGQDATNEKLFF
TGCAGCGTGCTCGGACAGGACGCAACTAATGAAAAACTGTTTTTT
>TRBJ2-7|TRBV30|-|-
CAWRRQSKEQYF
TGTGCCTGGAGGCGACAGTCTAAAGAGCAGTACTTC
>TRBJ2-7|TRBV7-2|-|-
CASSSRGGLYEQYF
TGTGCCAGCAGCTCTAGGGGTGGCCTATACGAGCAGTACTTC
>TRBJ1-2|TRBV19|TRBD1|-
CASTPGDRTYGYTF
TGTGCCAGTACCCCCGGGGACAGGACCTATGGCTACACCTTC
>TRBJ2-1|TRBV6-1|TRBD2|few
CASSQGLAGAPGDNEQFF
TGTGCCAGCAGTCAAGGACTAGCGGGGGCGCCTGGGGACAATGAGCAGTTCTTC
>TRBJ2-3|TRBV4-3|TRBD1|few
CASSRGTGTDTQYF
TGCGCCAGCAGCCGGGGGACAGGTACAGATACGCAGTATTTT
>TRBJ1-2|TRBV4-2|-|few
CASSLDSIYGYTF
TGTGCCAGCAGCTTAGACAGTATCTATGGCTACACCTTC
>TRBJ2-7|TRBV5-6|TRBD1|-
CASSPSPGTGSYEQYF
TGTGCCAGCAGCCCGTCACCCGGGACAGGGTCCTACGAGCAGTACTTC